These 16 T cell receptor beta chains were sequenced from one sample in a study of cytomegalovirus exposure and HLA in healthy donors. The PCR was carried out with 60 Vbeta primers and 13 Jbeta primers. Libraries were prepared by immunoSEQ multiplex PCR; TCRdb keeps only in-frame clonotypes and omits some of them. Reported are over 75,000 clones; the ten largest clones contain 0.58%. The specimen was PBMCs. These receptor sequences come from a man in his fifties or sixties in good health and CMV-seronegative.

The CDR3 coding sequence is TGTGCCAGCAGCTTCGACAGGGGGCGATCGGGTGAGCAGTACTTC. Encoded protein: CASSFDRGRSGEQYF. V is TRBV6-6 and J is TRBJ2-5; TRBD1 aligns across 10 bases. The V segment lost 6 bases and the J segment 11 bases; nucleotides outside the gene matches: 15. Per the germline V gene, CDR1 is MNHNY and CDR2 is SVGAGI (reference sequence). The CDR3 has 15 residues.

The chain joins TRBV27 to TRBJ2-7; tentative D call: TRBD1 (5 bases). CDR1 is MNHEY, CDR2 SMNVEV, per germline (reference sequence). The V end lost 3 bases, the J end lost 2 bases, and 14 bases lay between the germline ends. The length of the CDR3 is 15 residues. CDR3 bases: TGTGCCAGCAGTTTTATTTCCAGGGCTACCTACGAGCAGTACTTC. Amino acids: CASSFISRATYEQYF.

The chain combines TRBV27 with TRBJ1-5; D is undetermined. V lost 3 bases, J lost 0 bases, and 6 bases lay in between. Per germline, CDR1 MNHEY and CDR2 SMNVEV (reference sequence). This CDR3 is 14 amino acids long. The CDR3 bases are TGTGCCAGCAGTTTCCAGGATAGCAATCAGCCCCAGCATTTT. Translating gives CASSFQDSNQPQHF.

The chain joins TRBV7-8 to TRBJ1-6, with D possibly being TRBD1 (6 bases). The CDR3 has 13 amino acids. The ends were cut back, 3 bases at V and 9 bases at J, with 9 bases in the middle. Germline CDR1 SGHVS, CDR2 FQNEAQ. CDR3 residues: CASSLLQGSPLHF. The CDR3, as DNA: TGTGCCAGCAGCTTGCTACAGGGTTCACCCCTCCACTTT.

The chain is built from TRBV10-3 and TRBJ1-2; D unclear. CDR1 and CDR2 (germline): ENHRY, SYGVKD. Between the trimmed V and J ends, which lost 0 bases and 8 bases, there was a span of 10 bases. The CDR3 loop spans 13 amino acids. The DNA of the CDR3 is TGTGCCATCAGTGAGTCGTTGAGGGAAGGCTACACCTTC. Encoded protein: CAISESLREGYTF.

The CDR3 here is CASSLAGEPETQYF. CDR3 bases: TGCGCCAGCAGCTTGGCGGGGGAGCCAGAGACCCAGTACTTC. This sequence joins TRBV5-1 and TRBJ2-5; possible D gene TRBD2, 6 bases. Germline V CDR1 and CDR2: SGHRS, YFSETQ. The CDR3 extends over 14 amino acids. V was pared by 0 bases and J by 4 bases, with 10 bases between. Combining the CDR3 with reference TRBV5-1 and TRBJ2-5 gives the whole variable domain KAGVTQTPRYLIKTRGQQVTLSCSPISGHRSVSWYQQTPGQGLQFLFEYFSETQRNKGNFPGRFSGRQFSNSRSEMNVSTLELGDSALYLCASSLAGEPETQYFGPGTRLLVL.

This chain links TRBV28 with TRBJ1-1, with 8 nucleotides matching TRBD1. This CDR3 comprises 14 residues. Looked up from germline, CDR1 is MDHEN and CDR2 is SYDVKM. J was trimmed by 8 bases and V by 11 bases; bases with no gene match: 16. This CDR3 reads CACTPPGQVQEAFF. Written as DNA, the CDR3 is TGTGCCTGTACCCCCCCGGGACAGGTCCAAGAAGCTTTCTTT.

J is TRBJ2-6 and V is TRBV19, with a possible D match to TRBD1 (6 bases). Germline V lookup: CDR1 LNHDA, CDR2 SQIVND (reference sequence). Trimming cost V 9 bases and J 2 bases, with 17 bases left between them. The CDR3 is 16 residues long. The chain's CDR3 is CARASWTAPGANVLTF. Written as DNA, the CDR3 is TGTGCCAGGGCAAGCTGGACAGCGCCTGGGGCCAACGTCCTGACTTTC.

V gene TRBV2 combines with J gene TRBJ1-3; D is undetermined. Per germline, CDR1 SNHLY and CDR2 FYNNEI. This CDR3 comprises 16 residues. V lost 2 bases, J lost 2 bases, and 13 bases lay in between. In nucleotides, the CDR3 is TGTGCCAGCAGTGAAATGGGGAGGTCAGCTGGAAACACCATATATTTT. Protein product: CASSEMGRSAGNTIYF.

The chain joins TRBV21-1 to TRBJ1-1; TRBD1, the table's D call, was not compared with the DNA. TRBV21-1 is labeled a pseudogene. The CDR3 is 13 amino acids. The CDR3 reads CASSGQGSGRAFF. As DNA, the CDR3 is TGTGCCAGCAGCGGACAGGGATCCGGGAGAGCTTTCTTT.

This sequence joins TRBV5-1 and TRBJ2-3, with D tentatively TRBD2 (7 bases). This CDR3 has 18 residues. Trimming left V 4 bases short and J 6 bases short, with 27 bases between. Germline values: CDR1 SGHRS, CDR2 YFSETQ. CDR3 amino acids: CASSPAMVRGPPEDTQYF. For the CDR3, the DNA is TGCGCCAGCAGCCCCGCTATGGTGCGGGGGCCCCCAGAGGATACGCAGTATTTT.

The V call is TRBV5-4, the J call TRBJ2-7; 7 bases fit TRBD2. The V and J ends lost 0 bases and 7 bases, in that order; junction bases with no gene match: 10. This CDR3 spans 15 amino acids. Germline CDR1 is SGHNT and CDR2 is YYREEE (reference sequence). Here the CDR3 DNA reads TGTGCCAGCAGCTTGGGGTCGGGGGGTGCCGAGGAGCAGTACTTC. Translation gives CASSLGSGGAEEQYF.

The rearrangement links TRBV18 to TRBJ2-7; maybe TRBD1 (6 bases). The germline gives CDR1 KGHSH, CDR2 LQKENI. This CDR3 has 15 amino acids. The V end lost 3 bases, the J end lost 0 bases, and 12 bases lay between the germline ends. The CDR3 nucleotides read TGTGCCAGCTCACCCGACAGGAGCAGCTCCTACGAGCAGTACTTC. Amino acid sequence: CASSPDRSSSYEQYF.

V gene TRBV7-9 combines with J gene TRBJ2-1; D perhaps matches TRBD2 (6 bases). Germline V CDR1 and CDR2: SEHNR, FQNEAQ (reference sequence). V was shortened by 5 bases and J by 4 bases, with 12 bases between the two germline ends. CDR3 size: 14 residues. DNA of the CDR3: TGTGCCAGCAGCCAATCGGGGAGGTACAATGAGCAGTTCTTC. Its protein is CASSQSGRYNEQFF.

The chain combines TRBV5-1 with TRBJ2-7, with D possibly TRBD1 on 5 matching bases. Germline CDR1 SGHRS, CDR2 YFSETQ. The CDR3 sequence is 14 residues long. V was pared by 0 bases and J by 4 bases, with 11 bases between. The CDR3 DNA reads TGCGCCAGCAGCTTGGCCCCGACAGAGTACGAGCAGTACTTC. Protein: CASSLAPTEYEQYF.

The chain joins TRBV19 to TRBJ1-1; D is unresolved. Germline assignment: CDR1 LNHDA and CDR2 SQIVND (reference sequence). Trimming stripped 7 bases from V and 7 bases from J, with 13 bases between. The length of the CDR3 is 12 residues. The CDR3 region has the DNA TGTGCCAGTACGTTCGGGAGACGTGAAGCTTTCTTT. It encodes CASTFGRREAFF.